This T cell receptor (beta chain) is from a study of spatial heterogeneity in lung cancer (dated by TCRdb to 2018 to 2020). The study in broad terms: Beta-chain transcripts were consistently detected in greater numbers than alpha-chain transcripts, which likely reflects a higher abundance of beta-chain transcripts. In the raw uncorrected reads, each unique combination of TCR and UMI appeared more than ten times on average. Both alpha and beta chains were TCR-sequenced in samples taken at surgery, namely 220 tumor regions, around 64 matched nontumor lung samples and some 53 PBMC samples. Nonsynonymous mutation counts, determined by whole-exome sequencing of tumor tissue, were related to TCR repertoire features. In non-small cell lung cancer, the study quantitatively compared TCR alpha and beta repertoires across several tumor regions, matched nontumor lung, and blood.

What this sample's time point label stands for: sample taken at primary tumor resection. For TCR sequencing, whole RNA was extracted from tumor and nontumor lung tissue, or from cryopreserved PBMC samples, and no cell sorting was done. Donors were around 69 patients with early-stage, untreated non-small cell lung cancer from the lung TRACERx cohort. Only patients for whom sufficient RNA was available from at least two tumor regions were selected for TCR sequencing. The investigation overall reported the following: Ubiquitous expanded tumor TCRs showed up in blood more often at tumor resection than at routine follow-up. Confirming at a functional level the hypothesis that regional TCRs recognize regional mutations was considered to require additional single-cell paired TCR alpha and beta sequencing.

Turning to this clonotype: Its cognate antigen has yet to be identified. Base qualities are not recorded, but no much larger clone differs from it by a single base.

Looking up the germline V gene (reference sequence) yields CDR1 DFQATT and CDR2 SNEGSKA. The CDR3, cysteine through phenylalanine, is 14 amino acids long. The read is trimmed to its CDR3 DNA, 42 bases read in frame from base 1. Trimming accounts for 4 bases at V and 5 bases at J, while the number of junction bases matched to no gene is 9. Receptors were amplified or captured by 5' RACE. Instrument on record: NextSeq 500. In the TCR library protocol, a unique molecular identifier was attached to each TCR cDNA molecule so that PCR and sequencing errors could be corrected. The authors processed their data as follows. TCR identification, UMI-based error correction and CDR3 extraction were performed with Decombinator tools. TCRs above a frequency of 2 per 1,000, corresponding to the top 1% of the tumor frequency distribution, were defined as expanded. Rényi diversity was computed with the R vegan package after subsampling each repertoire 100 times to 5,000 TCRs. To build CDR3 similarity networks, amino acid triplet string-kernel similarity was used, and CDR3s were connected when their pairwise similarity was above 0.82. TCRdb took the public reads, trimmed them with fastp at Q25, ran MiXCR for clone calling and kept in-frame beta chains. Each CDR3 protein gets just one entry, which takes the most common genes and DNA from the rows behind it. These V and J calls rely on TCRdb rather than the paper's analysis. The sample includes tens of thousands of distinct CDR3 sequences, with 12% observed a single time. 35% to 50% of the sample goes to the ten largest clones.

The material was PBMCs, obtained at surgery. The V and J segments used are TRBV20-1 and TRBJ2-7, with 9 central nucleotides matching TRBD1. This TCR derives from a male donor with early-stage non-small cell lung cancer. The CDR3 reads CSATWTGVRDEQYF. In nucleotides, the sequence is TGCAGTGCTACCTGGACAGGGGTAAGGGACGAGCAGTACTTC.